One sample yielded the 10 T cell receptor beta chains listed below, sequenced in a study of identical twins' blood T cells. One entry per CDR3 protein results from TCRdb running MiXCR on the 5' RACE reads. The data hold roughly 340,000 distinct CDR3 sequences, with about 28% observed a single time. The sequenced material came from PBMCs. These receptors came from a woman aged 18-55 years in good health.

This clonotype was observed a handful of times. The V call is TRBV20-1, the J call TRBJ2-1; 9 bases line up with TRBD1. J gave up 15 bases and V 2 bases, and 14 bases lay outside the gene matches. The germline CDR1 and CDR2 sequences are DFQATT and SNEGSKA (reference sequence). This CDR3 comprises 14 residues. The CDR3 region is CSARPGQGGREWFF. The CDR3, as DNA: TGCAGTGCTAGACCGGGACAGGGAGGGCGGGAGTGGTTCTTC.

The chain joins TRBV20-1 to TRBJ1-6; no clear D. CDR1 and CDR2 (germline): DFQATT, SNEGSKA (reference sequence). CDR3 length: 12 residues. Deletions cut 2 bases from V and 8 bases from J, with 7 bases between. The CDR3 reads CSARTPDSPLHF. The CDR3 DNA sequence: TGCAGTGCTAGAACCCCAGATTCACCCCTCCACTTT.

Regarding this clonotype: A read error may explain this, as a much larger clone is one base away. V and J are TRBV9 and TRBJ2-1; D is unclear. The CDR3 has 15 amino acids. Germline values: CDR1 SGDLS, CDR2 YYNGEE. The CDR3 reads CASSVGLSSYNEHFF. The CDR3 DNA follows: TGTGCCAGCAGCGTAGGACTGAGCTCCTACAATGAGCATTTCTTC.

V and J are TRBV7-2 and TRBJ2-4, with D unresolved. Trimming left V 2 bases short and J 8 bases short, with 13 bases between. Per germline, CDR1 SGHTA and CDR2 FQGNSA. There are 14 residues in the CDR3. The CDR3 nucleotides read TGTGCCAGCAGCTTAAGTTCGGCATCCGACATTCAGTACTTC. Residues: CASSLSSASDIQYF.

The J gene is TRBJ2-7, the V gene TRBV6-2 or TRBV6-3, with 7 positions matching TRBD2. Germline trimming cut 5 bases from V and 3 bases from J; bases unmatched to any gene: 16. Per the germline V gene, CDR1 is MNHEY and CDR2 is SVGEGT. This CDR3 region has 17 residues. The chain's CDR3 is CASSQHTGRPGDYEQYF. The CDR3 DNA reads as TGTGCCAGCAGTCAACACACCGGGAGGCCAGGAGACTACGAGCAGTACTTC.

On this clonotype itself: This may stem from a read error, because a much larger clone lies one nucleotide away. The gene calls are TRBV11-3 and TRBJ1-5, with unresolved D. CDR3 length: 13 amino acids. V shed 7 bases and J shed 4 bases, with 11 bases lying between them. Germline CDR1 reads SGHNT; CDR2 reads YENEEA. For the CDR3, the DNA is TGTGCCAGCATCTTGGAACAGAATCAGCCCCAGCATTTT. It translates to CASILEQNQPQHF.

A remark on this clonotype: At one of its ends the junction is not consistent with the germline gene, which may arise from a read error. V usage is TRBV20-1 and J usage is TRBJ2-3; tentative D call: TRBD1 (6 bases). The CDR3 consists of 12 residues. Germline-derived CDR1 and CDR2 are DFQATT and SNEGSKA (reference sequence). The CDR3 region has the DNA TGCAGTGCTAGCGATACGTACGGACAGAGGGATTTT. Translating gives CSASDTYGQRDF.

CDR3: CASTKRSNTEAFF. In nucleotides, the CDR3 is TGTGCCAGCACCAAGCGGAGCAACACTGAAGCTTTCTTT. The rearrangement links TRBV6-5 to TRBJ1-1, with D hard to call. Germline CDR1 MNHEY, CDR2 SVGAGI. Trimming left V 7 bases short and J 2 bases short, with 11 bases between. This CDR3 is built from 13 residues.

This clonotype was counted only a few times. The chain has TRBV5-1 and TRBJ1-4; D possibly corresponds to TRBD1 (5 bases). V shed 3 bases and J shed 11 bases, with 11 bases lying between them. CDR1 SGHRS and CDR2 YFSETQ come from the germline V gene. CDR3 length: 12 amino acids. The CDR3 bases are TGCGCCAGCAGCTACGACCAGGGTAAACTGTTTTTT. This gives the protein CASSYDQGKLFF.

The V call is TRBV29-1, the J call TRBJ2-7, with a tentative D call TRBD2 (6 bases). This CDR3 region has 12 residues. Trimming stripped 7 bases from V and 6 bases from J, with 16 bases between. Germline values: CDR1 SQVTM, CDR2 ANQGSEA. CDR3 bases: TGCAGCGCCGGGACTCCTCCACTCGAGCAGTACTTC. Translation gives CSAGTPPLEQYF.